Below are 29 T cell receptor beta chains sequenced from a single sample in a study of T cells in Graves' hyperthyroidism and ophthalmopathy. RNA transcripts served as the template for amplifying TCR beta CDR3 regions. RT-PCR in the first round (using the HTBI primer set) targeted the TCR CDR3. Via MiXCR, TCRdb re-called the multiplex PCR reads, giving one row per CDR3 protein. The table shows some 400,000 distinct CDR3 sequences, with roughly 13% occurring only once. What was sequenced was blood. Receptors were obtained from a woman aged 55-69 years with Graves' hyperthyroidism.

This clonotype came up a few times. The rearrangement links TRBV10-3 to TRBJ2-6; D call uncertain. This CDR3 has 17 residues. Trimming stripped 5 bases from V and 0 bases from J, with 14 bases between. The V gene's germline CDR1 is ENHRY and CDR2 SYGVKD. In nucleotides, the CDR3 is TGTGCCATCAGTTGGGCAGAAGATTACTCTGGGGCCAACGTCCTGACTTTC. Translating it yields CAISWAEDYSGANVLTF.

This clonotype was found a few times. This chain links TRBV7-3 with TRBJ2-5; unclear D gene. The CDR3 has 13 residues. CDR1 is SGHTA, CDR2 FQGTGA, per germline. Trimming removed 5 bases from V and 5 bases from J, with 12 bases in between. CDR3 DNA sequence: TGTGCCAGCAGCGTCTACGAGGCTGAGACCCAGTACTTC. The encoded protein is CASSVYEAETQYF.

The chain is built from TRBV5-1 and TRBJ2-3; a weak D match, TRBD1 (5 bases). Germline V gives CDR1 SGHRS, CDR2 YFSETQ. The CDR3 runs 15 residues. Trimming stripped 4 bases from V and 4 bases from J, with 16 bases between. CDR3 DNA sequence: TGCGCCAGCAGCCAGGCGCAGGGTGGGCCAGATACGCAGTATTTT. This encodes CASSQAQGGPDTQYF.

This clonotype showed up many times. The V call is TRBV11-2, the J call TRBJ2-7, with 8 bases that match TRBD2. The V segment lost 2 bases and the J segment 2 bases; nucleotides outside the gene matches: 5. The CDR3 loop spans 15 amino acids. Germline V gene data show CDR1 as SGHAT and CDR2 as FQNNGV. Here the CDR3 DNA reads TGTGCCAGCAGCTTATTAACTAGCGGCACCTACGAGCAGTACTTC. Its translation: CASSLLTSGTYEQYF. The whole variable domain, filled in from reference TRBV11-2 and TRBJ2-7, reads EAGVAQSPRYKIIEKRQSVAFWCNPISGHATLYWYQQILGQGPKLLIQFQNNGVVDDSQLPKDRFSAERLKGVDSTLKIQPAKLEDSAVYLCASSLLTSGTYEQYFGPGTRLTVT.

The rearrangement uses TRBV14 and TRBJ2-1; TRBD1 aligns across 7 bases. V lost 0 bases to trimming and J lost 6 bases; unmatched junction nucleotides: 11. In germline, CDR1 is SGHDN, CDR2 FVKESK. The CDR3 is made up of 17 amino acids. The CDR3 here is CASSQDFRGGRGNEQFF. Written as DNA, the CDR3 is TGTGCCAGCAGCCAAGATTTTCGAGGGGGCAGAGGCAATGAGCAGTTCTTC.

Details on this clonotype: This may be a read error: a much more frequent sequence differs by one nucleotide. The V call is TRBV6-2 or TRBV6-3, the J call TRBJ2-2; D is ambiguous. The CDR3 is made up of 13 amino acids. V dropped 10 bases and J dropped 3 bases, with 12 bases sitting between them. Germline CDR1 is MNHEY and CDR2 is SVGEGT. The CDR3 spells CANTFGDTGELFF. The DNA for the CDR3 is TGTGCCAACACTTTTGGGGACACCGGGGAGCTGTTTTTT.

Many counts were recorded for this clonotype. This rearrangement joins TRBV27 to TRBJ1-1; D call uncertain. The CDR3 sequence is 13 residues long. Germline V gene lookup returns CDR1 MNHEY and CDR2 SMNVEV (reference sequence). Deletions cut 4 bases from V and 4 bases from J, with 10 bases between. The CDR3, as DNA: TGTGCCAGCAGTTATGTGGGGTCCACTGAAGCTTTCTTT. Its translation: CASSYVGSTEAFF.

The chain couples TRBV7-3 to TRBJ1-4; unclear D gene. With 2 bases removed from V and 5 bases from J, the gap between germline ends came to 9 bases. Germline values: CDR1 SGHTA, CDR2 FQGTGA. The CDR3 is 14 residues long. This CDR3 reads CASSLGPENEKLFF. CDR3 DNA: TGTGCCAGCAGCTTAGGGCCCGAAAATGAAAAACTGTTTTTT. Filled out from reference TRBV7-3 and TRBJ1-4, the complete variable domain reads GAGVSQTPSNKVTEKGKYVELRCDPISGHTALYWYRQSLGQGPEFLIYFQGTGAADDSGLPNDRFFAVRPEGSVSTLKIQRTERGDSAVYLCASSLGPENEKLFFGSGTQLSVL.

The table lists this clonotype with many counts. The CDR3 bases are TGTGCCAGCAGCTTAGACGGGCCGGAGACCCAGTACTTC. Its protein is CASSLDGPETQYF. The chain carries TRBV7-6 and TRBJ2-5, with D uncertain. The germline V and J ends were trimmed by 1 base and 5 bases, with 8 bases remaining between them. The CDR3 totals 13 residues. The germline V gene encodes CDR1 SGHVS and CDR2 FNYEAQ.

This clonotype was seen many times. The chain carries TRBV29-1 and TRBJ2-3; no reliable D call. Deletions cut 4 bases from V and 6 bases from J, with 8 bases between. This CDR3 is 11 amino acids long. In germline, CDR1 is SQVTM, CDR2 ANQGSEA. The CDR3 DNA reads as TGCAGCGTTGGCCCCAGGGATACGCAGTATTTT. As protein: CSVGPRDTQYF.

The V gene is TRBV12-3 or TRBV12-4, the J gene TRBJ2-5; no clear D. There are 16 residues in the CDR3. V gave up 6 bases and J gave up 3 bases, with 20 bases separating them. For the CDR3, the DNA is TGTGCCAGCAGACAAACTGGGTGGCGCGAAGAAGAGACCCAGTACTTC. It specifies CASRQTGWREEETQYF.

V is TRBV25-1 and J is TRBJ2-1; D remains ambiguous. Germline values: CDR1 MGHDK, CDR2 SYGVNS. V shed 2 bases and J shed 4 bases, with 15 bases lying between them. CDR3 size: 16 residues. The CDR3 reads CASSEGYTYPYNEQFF. CDR3 sequence (DNA): TGTGCCAGCAGTGAAGGCTACACCTACCCTTACAATGAGCAGTTCTTC.

Many counts were recorded for this clonotype. J is TRBJ2-7 and V is TRBV5-1; D call uncertain. This CDR3 comprises 13 residues. V shed 0 bases and J shed 5 bases, with 9 bases lying between them. CDR1 is SGHRS and CDR2 is YFSETQ in the germline V gene. This CDR3 reads CASSLADNHEQYF. The CDR3 nucleotides read TGCGCCAGCAGCTTGGCTGACAACCACGAGCAGTACTTC.

In regard to this clonotype: A much larger clone differs by one base, so this may be a read error. This chain links TRBV10-3 with TRBJ2-5; possibly TRBD1 for D (6 bases). The CDR3 contains 14 residues. Looked up from germline, CDR1 is ENHRY and CDR2 is SYGVKD. This chain's CDR3 is CAISVSTGQENQYF. The CDR3 DNA reads as TGTGCCATCAGTGTTTCCACAGGGCAAGAGAACCAGTACTTC.

This clonotype has more than one count but fewer than ten. A single base separates this from a much larger clone, so it may be a read error. The chain employs TRBV7-6 and TRBJ2-1, with D uncertain. The CDR3 length is 17 residues. The germline gives CDR1 SGHVS, CDR2 FNYEAQ. In nucleotides, the CDR3 is TGTGCCATCAGCTTGTACGGGCGGCGGCAACACTACAATGAGCAGTTCTTC. It yields the protein CAISLYGRRQHYNEQFF.

This clonotype was detected ten times or more. J is TRBJ1-1 and V is TRBV28, with D unresolved. Germline CDR1 MDHEN, CDR2 SYDVKM. Trimming removed 4 bases at V and 10 bases at J, with 19 bases between. The CDR3 length is 14 residues. The CDR3 nucleotides are TGTGCCAGCAGTTATCCCTCGTACCCACACGGAGCTTTCTTT. As protein: CASSYPSYPHGAFF.

V and J are TRBV11-3 and TRBJ2-5, with a weak D call TRBD2 (5 bases). CDR3 length: 18 amino acids. Trimming left V 5 bases short and J 5 bases short, with 27 bases between. CDR1 is SGHNT, CDR2 YENEEA, per germline. CDR3 residues: CASSGGHPRGSPEETQYF. The CDR3 nucleotides are TGTGCCAGCAGCGGTGGGCACCCTCGCGGGTCCCCGGAGGAGACCCAGTACTTC.

The DNA of the CDR3 is TGTGCCAGCAGAGGGGGGTTGGACAATGAGCAGTTCTTC. This sequence encodes CASRGGLDNEQFF. The gene calls are TRBV7-3 and TRBJ2-1, with D tentatively TRBD1 or TRBD2 (6 bases each). V was clipped by 6 bases and J by 5 bases, with 11 bases between them. CDR3 length: 13 residues. Germline CDR1 reads SGHTA; CDR2 reads FQGTGA.

This clonotype was detected many times. The rearrangement joins TRBV6-2 or TRBV6-3 to TRBJ2-1, with D perhaps matching TRBD1 (6 bases). The CDR3 is 14 amino acids. V lost 6 bases, J lost 4 bases, and 13 bases lay in between. Germline CDR1 and CDR2: MNHEY and SVGEGT. CDR3 in amino acids: CASRTTGPYNEQFF. CDR3 DNA sequence: TGTGCCAGCAGGACCACAGGGCCGTACAATGAGCAGTTCTTC.

This clonotype was counted ten times or more. The V and J genes are TRBV7-8 and TRBJ2-1, with TRBD2 matching over 12 bases. In germline, CDR1 is SGHVS, CDR2 FQNEAQ. The CDR3 is 18 amino acids. Losses at the gene ends were 1 base for V and 8 bases for J; bases not matched to a gene: 12. The CDR3 nucleotides are TGTGCCAGCAGCTTAGTCCTAGCGGGAGGGCCGAAGTTGGATGAGCAGTTCTTC. This gives the protein CASSLVLAGGPKLDEQFF.

This clonotype has a count of ten or more. V is TRBV13 and J is TRBJ2-7, with 8 bases identical to TRBD2. Germline V CDR1 and CDR2: PRHDT, FYEKMQ (reference sequence). This CDR3 region has 14 residues. Trimming removed 0 bases from V and 6 bases from J; junction bases left unmatched: 4. CDR3 sequence: CASSLGSGNGEQYF. The CDR3 bases are TGTGCCAGCAGCTTAGGTAGCGGGAACGGCGAGCAGTACTTC.

In this sample, this clonotype turned up many times. The chain couples TRBV5-5 to TRBJ2-3, with no clear D. The germline CDR1 and CDR2 sequences are SGHKS and YYEKEE (reference sequence). CDR3 length equals 17 residues. Trimming shortened V by 0 bases and J by 8 bases, and 22 bases separated the two germline ends. The CDR3 DNA is TGTGCCAGCAGCTTGGTATCGGACGGACCCCCCCTGGGTACGCAGTATTTT. Residues: CASSLVSDGPPLGTQYF.

With regard to this clonotype: This could be a read error, since a much larger clone is one nucleotide away. The chain links TRBV11-2 to TRBJ2-7; D perhaps matches TRBD2 (6 bases). The CDR3 covers 15 residues. The germline CDR1 and CDR2 sequences are SGHAT and FQNNGV. The chain's CDR3 is CTSSESSGLTYEQYF. Here the CDR3 DNA reads TGTACCAGCAGCGAGAGTAGCGGCCTCACCTACGAGCAGTACTTC.

This chain joins TRBV19 and TRBJ2-3, with a possible D match to TRBD1 (5 bases). V shed 6 bases and J shed 8 bases, with 15 bases lying between them. Germline V lookup: CDR1 LNHDA, CDR2 SQIVND (reference sequence). The CDR3 has 13 amino acids. In DNA, the CDR3 is TGTGCCAGTAGCCAGGGCCAGGTGGGTACGCAGTATTTT. Its translation is CASSQGQVGTQYF.

This clonotype was recorded many times. This rearrangement joins TRBV2 to TRBJ2-3; 11 nucleotides match TRBD2. From germline, CDR1 is SNHLY and CDR2 FYNNEI. After removal of 0 bases from V and 2 bases from J, the junction contained 4 bases not matched to a gene. The CDR3 covers 17 residues. The CDR3 protein is CASSEARLAGITDTQYF. As DNA, the CDR3 is TGTGCCAGCAGTGAAGCCCGACTAGCGGGGATCACAGATACGCAGTATTTT.

This clonotype was recorded at least ten times. V is TRBV2 and J is TRBJ1-1; no definite D call. Germline V gene data show CDR1 as SNHLY and CDR2 as FYNNEI. This CDR3 region has 12 residues. Trimming pared 4 bases from V and 4 bases from J, leaving 7 bases between. In DNA, the CDR3 is TGTGCCAGCAGTGGGGGTTCCACTGAAGCTTTCTTT. It encodes CASSGGSTEAFF.

The CDR3: CASSPQSMNTEAFF. CDR3 sequence (DNA): TGTGCCAGCAGTCCGCAGTCTATGAACACTGAAGCTTTCTTT. V and J are TRBV12-3 or TRBV12-4 and TRBJ1-1, with D unclear. This CDR3 is 14 amino acids long. Deletions cut 5 bases from V and 0 bases from J, with 10 bases between.

This clonotype was detected many times. The CDR3 sequence: CASSDGQVVNTEAFF. In DNA, the CDR3 is TGTGCCAGCAGTGACGGACAGGTGGTTAACACTGAAGCTTTCTTT. The chain couples TRBV12-3 or TRBV12-4 to TRBJ1-1, with 7 bases lining up with TRBD1. The V and J ends lost 5 bases and 2 bases, in that order; junction bases with no gene match: 8. CDR3 length equals 15 residues.

This clonotype was counted ten times or more. V and J are TRBV7-8 and TRBJ2-1, with D possibly matching TRBD2 (6 bases). This CDR3 has 15 residues. The V end was cut by 4 bases, the J end by 5 bases, with 15 bases between. Germline V gene lookup returns CDR1 SGHVS and CDR2 FQNEAQ. The CDR3 here is CASSSPGLIDNEQFF. In DNA form, the CDR3 reads TGTGCCAGCAGCTCTCCGGGACTCATCGACAATGAGCAGTTCTTC.